One sample yielded the 5 T cell receptor beta chains listed below, sequenced in a study of T cells in Graves' hyperthyroidism and ophthalmopathy. Regions amplified from RNA transcripts were the TCR beta CDR3 regions. TCR CDR3 underwent first-round RT-PCR with the HTBI primer set. TCRdb re-called the multiplex PCR reads through MiXCR, storing one row per CDR3 protein. Among about 640,000 distinct CDR3 sequences listed, nearly 45% were seen once. Sample: peripheral blood or thyroid tissue (not recorded which). These receptors all stem from an adult man with Graves' disease, either hyperthyroidism or ophthalmopathy (not recorded which).

To note about this clonotype: This may stem from a read error, because a much larger clone lies one nucleotide away. The chain carries TRBV2 and TRBJ1-4; unclear D gene. Germline loops: CDR1 SNHLY, CDR2 FYNNEI. The CDR3 runs 15 residues. The CDR3 reads CAISEAHSINEKLFF. The CDR3 nucleotides are TGTGCCATCAGTGAAGCCCACAGCATAAATGAAAAACTGTTTTTT.

This clonotype was counted between two and nine times. The V and J genes are TRBV2 and TRBJ2-7; possible D gene TRBD2, 7 bases. Between the trimmed V and J ends, which lost 2 bases and 1 base, there was a span of 9 bases. Germline CDR1 SNHLY, CDR2 FYNNEI. The CDR3 is made up of 14 amino acids. CDR3 DNA: TGTGCCAGCAGTGAAAAGGGGGGGTCCTACGAGCAGTACTTC. Translated, it gives CASSEKGGSYEQYF. Full variable domain (rest looked up from reference TRBV2 and TRBJ2-7): EPEVTQTPSHQVTQMGQEVILRCVPISNHLYFYWYRQILGQKVEFLVSFYNNEISEKSEIFDDQFSVERPDGSNFTLKIRSTKLEDSAMYFCASSEKGGSYEQYFGPGTRLTVT.

In this sample, this clonotype turned up once. The chain combines TRBV28 with TRBJ1-5; 10 bases fit TRBD1. The germline V gene encodes CDR1 MDHEN and CDR2 SYDVKM. CDR3 length: 16 residues. V lost 5 bases, J lost 6 bases, and 10 bases stayed unmatched. The chain's CDR3 is CASSPQGTGVSQPQHF. Written as DNA, the CDR3 is TGTGCCAGCAGTCCACAGGGGACAGGGGTGAGTCAGCCCCAGCATTTT.

This clonotype was seen only once. The chain joins TRBV7-2 to TRBJ2-5; 9 nucleotides match TRBD1. V lost 8 bases to trimming and J lost 9 bases; unmatched junction nucleotides: 13. This CDR3 contains 14 residues. Germline V lookup: CDR1 SGHTA, CDR2 FQGNSA. The CDR3 sequence: CASSQGQGLPSQYF. CDR3 sequence (DNA): TGTGCCAGCTCACAAGGACAGGGGCTCCCTTCCCAGTACTTC.

The chain couples TRBV12-3 or TRBV12-4 to TRBJ2-7; 12 positions match TRBD1. The CDR3 has 15 amino acids. The V gene end was trimmed by 6 bases and the J gene end by 7 bases; junction bases not matched to a gene: 10. This CDR3 is CASRLAGQGAGEQYF. The CDR3 coding sequence is TGTGCCAGCAGACTGGCGGGACAGGGGGCTGGTGAGCAGTACTTC.